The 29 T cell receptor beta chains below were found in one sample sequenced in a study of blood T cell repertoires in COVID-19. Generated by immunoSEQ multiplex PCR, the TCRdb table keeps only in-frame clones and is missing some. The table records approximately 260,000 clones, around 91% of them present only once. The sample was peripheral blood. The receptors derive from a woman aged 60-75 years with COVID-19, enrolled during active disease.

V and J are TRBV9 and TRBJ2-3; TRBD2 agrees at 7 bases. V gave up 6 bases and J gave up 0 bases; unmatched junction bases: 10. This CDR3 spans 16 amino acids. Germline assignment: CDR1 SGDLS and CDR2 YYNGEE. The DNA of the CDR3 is TGTGCCAGCACTGATCCAGCGGGGATAAGCACAGATACGCAGTATTTT. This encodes CASTDPAGISTDTQYF.

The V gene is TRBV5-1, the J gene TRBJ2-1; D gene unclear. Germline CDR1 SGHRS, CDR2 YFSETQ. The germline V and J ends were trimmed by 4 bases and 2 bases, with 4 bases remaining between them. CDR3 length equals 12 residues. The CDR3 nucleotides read TGCGCCAGCAGCCACACCTACAATGAGCAGTTCTTC. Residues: CASSHTYNEQFF.

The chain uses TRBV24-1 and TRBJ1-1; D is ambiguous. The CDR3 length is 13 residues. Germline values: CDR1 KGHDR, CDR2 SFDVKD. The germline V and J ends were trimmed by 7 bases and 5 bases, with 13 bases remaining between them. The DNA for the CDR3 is TGTGCCACCAGGTCTTCCCCGGGGACTGAAGCTTTCTTT. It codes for CATRSSPGTEAFF.

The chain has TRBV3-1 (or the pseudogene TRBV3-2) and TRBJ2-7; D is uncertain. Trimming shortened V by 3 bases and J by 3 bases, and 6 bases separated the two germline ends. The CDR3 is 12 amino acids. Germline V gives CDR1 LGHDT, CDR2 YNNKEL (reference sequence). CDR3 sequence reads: CASSHASYEQYF. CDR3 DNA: TGTGCCAGCAGCCATGCCAGCTACGAGCAGTACTTC.

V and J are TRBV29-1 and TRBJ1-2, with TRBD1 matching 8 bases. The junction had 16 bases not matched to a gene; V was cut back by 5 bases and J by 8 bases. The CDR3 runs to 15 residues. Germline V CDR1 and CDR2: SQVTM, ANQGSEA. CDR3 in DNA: TGCAGCGTTCCCAAAGACGGGCAGGGGGCAAGGGGCTACACCTTC. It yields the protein CSVPKDGQGARGYTF.

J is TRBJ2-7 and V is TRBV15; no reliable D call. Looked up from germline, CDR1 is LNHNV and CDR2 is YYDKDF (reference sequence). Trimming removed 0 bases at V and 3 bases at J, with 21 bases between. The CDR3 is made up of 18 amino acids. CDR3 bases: TGTGCCACCAGCAGAGACCGTTCTGGGCGAACTCGAGACTACGAGCAGTACTTC. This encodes CATSRDRSGRTRDYEQYF.

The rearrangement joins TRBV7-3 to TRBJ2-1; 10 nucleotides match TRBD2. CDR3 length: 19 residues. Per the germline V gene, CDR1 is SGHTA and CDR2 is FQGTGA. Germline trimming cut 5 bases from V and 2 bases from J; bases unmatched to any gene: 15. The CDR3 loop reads CASSGMGQIAGGPYNEQFF. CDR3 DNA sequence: TGTGCCAGCAGCGGTATGGGACAGATAGCGGGGGGACCCTACAATGAGCAGTTCTTC.

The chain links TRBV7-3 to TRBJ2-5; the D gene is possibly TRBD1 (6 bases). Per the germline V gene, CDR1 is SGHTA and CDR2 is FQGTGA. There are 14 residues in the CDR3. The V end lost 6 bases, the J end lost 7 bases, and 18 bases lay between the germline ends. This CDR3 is CASSTHQTGGTQYF. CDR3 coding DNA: TGTGCCAGCAGTACCCACCAGACAGGAGGGACCCAGTACTTC. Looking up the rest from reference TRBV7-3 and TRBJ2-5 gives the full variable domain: GAGVSQTPSNKVTEKGKYVELRCDPISGHTALYWYRQSLGQGPEFLIYFQGTGAADDSGLPNDRFFAVRPEGSVSTLKIQRTERGDSAVYLCASSTHQTGGTQYFGPGTRLLVL.

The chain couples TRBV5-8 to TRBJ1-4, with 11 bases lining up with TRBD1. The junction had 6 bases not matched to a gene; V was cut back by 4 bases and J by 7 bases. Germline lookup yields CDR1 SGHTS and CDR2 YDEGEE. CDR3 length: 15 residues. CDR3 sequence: CASSHRTGGREKLFF. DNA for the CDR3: TGTGCCAGCAGCCACCGGACAGGGGGCCGTGAAAAACTGTTTTTT.

The CDR3 loop reads CASSDSGQGVGETQYF. The CDR3 DNA is TGTGCCAGCAGTGACTCAGGACAGGGGGTAGGAGAGACCCAGTACTTC. The rearrangement links TRBV2 to TRBJ2-5; 10 bases fit TRBD1. With 3 bases clipped from V and 4 bases from J, the junction kept 8 bases outside the gene matches. CDR3 length: 16 residues. Per germline, CDR1 SNHLY and CDR2 FYNNEI.

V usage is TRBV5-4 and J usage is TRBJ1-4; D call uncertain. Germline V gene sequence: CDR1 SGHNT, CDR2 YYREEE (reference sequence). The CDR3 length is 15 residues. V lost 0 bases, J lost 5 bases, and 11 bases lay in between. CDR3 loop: CASSLGAGLNEKLFF. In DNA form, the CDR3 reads TGTGCCAGCAGCTTGGGGGCAGGCTTGAATGAAAAACTGTTTTTT.

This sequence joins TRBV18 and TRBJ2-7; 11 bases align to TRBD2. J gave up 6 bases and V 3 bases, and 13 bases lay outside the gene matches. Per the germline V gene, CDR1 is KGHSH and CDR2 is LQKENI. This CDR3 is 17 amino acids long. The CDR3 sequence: CASSPSNRLAGSGEQYF. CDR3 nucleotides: TGTGCCAGCTCACCCTCCAACCGACTAGCGGGGTCTGGCGAGCAGTACTTC. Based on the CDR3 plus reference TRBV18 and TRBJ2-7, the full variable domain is NAGVMQNPRHLVRRRGQEARLRCSPMKGHSHVYWYRQLPEEGLKFMVYLQKENIIDESGMPKERFSAEFPKEGPSILRIQQVVRGDSAAYFCASSPSNRLAGSGEQYFGPGTRLTVT.

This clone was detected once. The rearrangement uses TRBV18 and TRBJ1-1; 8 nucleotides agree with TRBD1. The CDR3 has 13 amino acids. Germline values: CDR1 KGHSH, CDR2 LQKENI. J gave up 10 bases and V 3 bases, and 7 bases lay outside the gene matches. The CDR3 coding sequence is TGTGCCAGCTCACCTAAAGACAGGGGTCGAGCTTTCTTT. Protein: CASSPKDRGRAFF.

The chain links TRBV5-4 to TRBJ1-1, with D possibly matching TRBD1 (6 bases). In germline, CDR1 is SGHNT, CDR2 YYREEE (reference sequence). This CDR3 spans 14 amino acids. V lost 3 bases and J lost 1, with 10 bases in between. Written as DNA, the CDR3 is TGTGCCAGCAGCTCCTCGACAGGGAACACTGAAGCTTTCTTT. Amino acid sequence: CASSSSTGNTEAFF.

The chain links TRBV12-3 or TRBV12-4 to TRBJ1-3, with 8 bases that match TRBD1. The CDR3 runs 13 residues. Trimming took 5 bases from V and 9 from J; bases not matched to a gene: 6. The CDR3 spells CASSTRQGTTIYF. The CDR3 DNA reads TGTGCCAGCAGTACCCGACAGGGGACCACCATATATTTT.

This CDR3 is CASSTRQGVNIQYF. In DNA form, the CDR3 reads TGTGCCAGCAGCACCAGACAGGGAGTGAACATTCAGTACTTC. The V call is TRBV5-5, the J call TRBJ2-4, with 7 positions matching TRBD1. The CDR3 loop spans 14 amino acids. Trimming took 4 bases from V and 7 from J; bases not matched to a gene: 8. The germline V gene encodes CDR1 SGHKS and CDR2 YYEKEE (reference sequence).

For the CDR3, the DNA is TGTGCCAGCAGCCGGGACACCACGAGCATGAACACTGAAGCTTTCTTT. It translates to CASSRDTTSMNTEAFF. The chain is built from TRBV4-2 and TRBJ1-1; D is perhaps TRBD1 (6 bases). The CDR3 spans 16 residues. The V and J ends lost 4 bases and 0 bases respectively, with 15 bases between them. Germline V gene sequence: CDR1 LGHNA, CDR2 YNFKEQ.

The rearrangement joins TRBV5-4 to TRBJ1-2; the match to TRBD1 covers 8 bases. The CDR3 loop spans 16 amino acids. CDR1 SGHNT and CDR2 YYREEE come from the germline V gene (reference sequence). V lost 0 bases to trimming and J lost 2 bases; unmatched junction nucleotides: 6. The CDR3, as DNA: TGTGCCAGCAGCTTGGCCCGGGACAGGAGAAACTATGGCTACACCTTC. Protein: CASSLARDRRNYGYTF. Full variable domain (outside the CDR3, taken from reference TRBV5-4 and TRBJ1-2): ETGVTQSPTHLIKTRGQQVTLRCSSQSGHNTVSWYQQALGQGPQFIFQYYREEENGRGNFPPRFSGLQFPNYSSELNVNALELDDSALYLCASSLARDRRNYGYTFGSGTRLTVV.

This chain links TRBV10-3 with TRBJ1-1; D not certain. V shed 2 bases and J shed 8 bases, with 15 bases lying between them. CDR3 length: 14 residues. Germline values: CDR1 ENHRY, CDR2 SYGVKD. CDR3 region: CAISEQAGMSEAFF. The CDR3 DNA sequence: TGTGCCATCAGTGAGCAAGCAGGAATGTCGGAAGCTTTCTTT.

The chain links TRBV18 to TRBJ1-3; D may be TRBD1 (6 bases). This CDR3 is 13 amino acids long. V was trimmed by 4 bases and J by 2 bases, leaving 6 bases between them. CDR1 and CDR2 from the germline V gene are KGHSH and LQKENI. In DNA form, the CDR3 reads TGTGCCAGCTCACAGGGGGCTGGAAACACCATATATTTT. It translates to CASSQGAGNTIYF.

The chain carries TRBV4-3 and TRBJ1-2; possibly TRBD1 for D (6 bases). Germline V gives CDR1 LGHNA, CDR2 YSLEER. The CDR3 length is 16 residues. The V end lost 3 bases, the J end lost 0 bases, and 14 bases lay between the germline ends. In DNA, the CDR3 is TGCGCCAGCAGCCATGGGGGGGGACAAACTAACTATGGCTACACCTTC. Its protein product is CASSHGGGQTNYGYTF.

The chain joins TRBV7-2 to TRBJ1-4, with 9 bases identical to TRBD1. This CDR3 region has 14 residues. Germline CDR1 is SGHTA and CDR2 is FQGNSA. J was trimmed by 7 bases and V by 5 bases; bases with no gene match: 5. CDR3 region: CASSQGQGSEKLFF. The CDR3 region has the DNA TGTGCCAGCAGCCAGGGACAGGGTAGTGAAAAACTGTTTTTT.

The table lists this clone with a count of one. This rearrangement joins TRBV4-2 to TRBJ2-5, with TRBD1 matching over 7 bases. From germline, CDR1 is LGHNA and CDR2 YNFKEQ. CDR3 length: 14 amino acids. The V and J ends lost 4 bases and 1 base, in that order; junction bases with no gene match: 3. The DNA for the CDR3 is TGTGCCAGCAGCCGAGGGACAGCCCAAGAGACCCAGTACTTC. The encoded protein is CASSRGTAQETQYF.

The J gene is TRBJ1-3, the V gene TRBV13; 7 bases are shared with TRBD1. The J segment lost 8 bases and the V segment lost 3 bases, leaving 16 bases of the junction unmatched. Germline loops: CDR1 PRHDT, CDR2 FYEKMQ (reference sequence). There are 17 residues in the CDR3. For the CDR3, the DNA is TGTGCCAGCAGCTTCCACAGGGGCCAAGTTGGAAGGGACACCATATATTTT. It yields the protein CASSFHRGQVGRDTIYF. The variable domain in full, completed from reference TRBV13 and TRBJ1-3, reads AAGVIQSPRHLIKEKRETATLKCYPIPRHDTVYWYQQGPGQDPQFLISFYEKMQSDKGSIPDRFSAQQFSDYHSELNMSSLELGDSALYFCASSFHRGQVGRDTIYFGEGSWLTVV.

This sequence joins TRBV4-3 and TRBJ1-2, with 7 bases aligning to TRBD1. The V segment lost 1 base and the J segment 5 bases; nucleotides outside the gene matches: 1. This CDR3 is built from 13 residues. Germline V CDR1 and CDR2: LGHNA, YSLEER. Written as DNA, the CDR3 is TGCGCCAGCAGCCAAGCGACAGGGTATGGCTACACCTTC. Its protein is CASSQATGYGYTF.

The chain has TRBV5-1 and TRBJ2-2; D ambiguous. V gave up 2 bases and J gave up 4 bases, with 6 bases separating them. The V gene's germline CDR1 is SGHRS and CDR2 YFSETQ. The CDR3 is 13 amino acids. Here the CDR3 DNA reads TGCGCCAGCAGCTTAACAGCCACCGGGGAGCTGTTTTTT. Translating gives CASSLTATGELFF.

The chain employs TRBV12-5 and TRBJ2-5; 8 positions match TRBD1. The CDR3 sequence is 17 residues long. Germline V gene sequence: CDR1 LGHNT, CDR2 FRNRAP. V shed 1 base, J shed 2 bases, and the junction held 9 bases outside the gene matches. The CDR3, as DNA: TGTGCTAGTGGTTTGGCCACTCAGGGGGCCGGACAAGAGACCCAGTACTTC. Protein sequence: CASGLATQGAGQETQYF.

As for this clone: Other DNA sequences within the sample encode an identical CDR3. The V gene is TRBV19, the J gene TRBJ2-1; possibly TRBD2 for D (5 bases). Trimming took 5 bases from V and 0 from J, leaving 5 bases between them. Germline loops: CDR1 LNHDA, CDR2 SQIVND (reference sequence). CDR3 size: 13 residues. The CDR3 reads CASSGSSYNEQFF. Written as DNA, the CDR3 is TGTGCCAGTAGTGGGAGCTCCTACAATGAGCAGTTCTTC.

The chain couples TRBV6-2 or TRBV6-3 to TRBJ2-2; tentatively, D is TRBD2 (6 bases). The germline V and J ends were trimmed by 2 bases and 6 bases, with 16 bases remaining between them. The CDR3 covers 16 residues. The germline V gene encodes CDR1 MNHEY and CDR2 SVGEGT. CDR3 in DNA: TGTGCCAGCAGTTACGGTTGGGGCCAGCGGGCCGGGGAGCTGTTTTTT. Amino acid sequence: CASSYGWGQRAGELFF.